This passage covers 31 T cell receptor beta chains from one sample sequenced in a study of T cell repertoires in cytomegalovirus infection. TCRdb re-analysed the reads in MiXCR, keeping a single row per CDR3 protein. The sample consists of roughly 100,000 distinct CDR3 sequences, about 15% of them appearing once. Sequencing was carried out using PBMCs. These receptors originate from a human donor in good health (CMV status not recorded). Some clones in this sample may be carry-over from other donors' samples.

This clonotype was observed at least ten times. The rearrangement links TRBV7-2 to TRBJ1-2; 7 bases align to TRBD1. This CDR3 is built from 12 residues. Trimming cost V 3 bases and J 5 bases; bases outside gene matches: 0. Germline CDR1 reads SGHTA; CDR2 reads FQGNSA. The CDR3, as DNA: TGTGCCAGCAGCTTGGGACAGTATGGCTACACCTTC. This encodes CASSLGQYGYTF. The full variable domain, its missing parts supplied by reference TRBV7-2 and TRBJ1-2, is GAGVSQSPSNKVTEKGKDVELRCDPISGHTALYWYRQSLGQGLEFLIYFQGNSAPDKSGLPSDRFSAERTGGSVSTLTIQRTQQEDSAVYLCASSLGQYGYTFGSGTRLTVV.

The chain uses TRBV6-1 and TRBJ2-1; D call uncertain. V lost 2 bases and J 10 bases, leaving 6 bases between the germline ends. CDR3 length: 11 amino acids. Germline-derived CDR1 and CDR2 are MNHNS and SASEGT. The CDR3: CASSEPQEQFF. The DNA of the CDR3 is TGTGCCAGCAGTGAACCGCAGGAGCAGTTCTTC.

V gene TRBV6-2 or TRBV6-3 combines with J gene TRBJ1-1, with 7 bases aligning to TRBD1. The germline V gene has CDR1 MNHEY and CDR2 SVGEGT. The CDR3 is 16 amino acids. The J segment lost 6 bases and the V segment lost 5 bases, leaving 15 bases of the junction unmatched. CDR3 sequence reads: CASSPLPGTVISEAFF. The CDR3 DNA reads as TGTGCCAGCAGTCCCCTTCCCGGGACAGTGATATCTGAAGCTTTCTTT.

The chain carries TRBV24-1 and TRBJ1-2, with D maybe TRBD1 (5 bases). The CDR3 spans 14 residues. Germline V gene lookup returns CDR1 KGHDR and CDR2 SFDVKD. V lost 2 bases and J lost 2, with 8 bases in between. DNA of the CDR3: TGTGCCACCAGTGATTCGGGACGGAACTATGGCTACACCTTC. It specifies CATSDSGRNYGYTF.

This clonotype was picked up a small number of times. As DNA, the CDR3 is TGTGCCAGCAGCTTACCTAGCGGGGGGTTTGGCTCCTACAATGAGCAGTTCTTC. This codes for CASSLPSGGFGSYNEQFF. The chain has TRBV11-3 and TRBJ2-1; TRBD2 matches at 11 bases. Germline CDR1 reads SGHNT; CDR2 reads YENEEA. V trimming: 2 bases; J trimming: 0 bases; junction bases outside the gene matches: 6. This CDR3 comprises 18 residues.

This clonotype was counted many times. CDR3 loop: CASSSGTNTEAFF. Here the CDR3 DNA reads TGTGCCAGCAGCTCTGGGACGAACACTGAAGCTTTCTTT. The chain joins TRBV7-3 to TRBJ1-1; tentatively, D is TRBD1 (5 bases). The germline CDR1 and CDR2 sequences are SGHTA and FQGTGA. Between the trimmed V and J ends, which lost 4 bases and 1 base, there was a span of 7 bases. The CDR3 is 13 residues long.

Comments on this clonotype: At one of its ends the junction is not consistent with the germline gene, which may arise from a read error. This chain joins TRBV20-1 and TRBJ2-7; TRBD1 is a possible D gene (6 bases). Germline assignment: CDR1 DFQATT and CDR2 SNEGSKA (reference sequence). The CDR3 is 14 residues long. This CDR3 reads CSARSVQGTYELYF. In nucleotides, the CDR3 is TGCAGTGCTAGATCCGTACAGGGCACCTACGAGCTGTACTTC.

This clonotype was recorded a few times. The chain couples TRBV5-6 to TRBJ2-3; 9 nucleotides agree with TRBD1. V dropped 0 bases and J dropped 2; count of bases not matched to a gene: 4. CDR3 length equals 16 residues. Germline V gene sequence: CDR1 SGHDT, CDR2 YYEEEE. CDR3 sequence (DNA): TGTGCCAGCAGCTTGGCGAGACAGGGGGACACAGATACGCAGTATTTT. Protein: CASSLARQGDTDTQYF.

This clonotype has a handful of counts. V usage is TRBV11-2 and J usage is TRBJ2-3; 11 bases align to TRBD2. Germline V gene data show CDR1 as SGHAT and CDR2 as FQNNGV. The CDR3 loop spans 15 amino acids. Trimming took 3 bases from V and 4 from J; bases not matched to a gene: 3. The CDR3 DNA is TGTGCCAGCAGCTTTAGCGGGGGGGCCCCAGATACGCAGTATTTT. The encoded protein is CASSFSGGAPDTQYF.

The table lists this clonotype with many counts. The chain combines TRBV7-2 with TRBJ1-1; 9 bases align to TRBD1. CDR3 length: 12 residues. Germline CDR1 is SGHTA and CDR2 is FQGNSA. The V and J ends lost 5 bases and 10 bases, in that order; junction bases with no gene match: 5. CDR3 sequence (DNA): TGTGCCAGCAGCGATATGGACAGGGGAGCTTTCTTT. Amino acid sequence: CASSDMDRGAFF.

This clonotype was seen only a few times. The rearrangement uses TRBV5-4 and TRBJ2-7; D gene unclear. The CDR3 is 14 amino acids. Germline V CDR1 and CDR2: SGHNT, YYREEE (reference sequence). Trimming took off 0 bases at V and 0 bases at J, with 7 bases between the two ends. The CDR3 region is CASSLGRYSYEQYF. The CDR3, as DNA: TGTGCCAGCAGCTTGGGCAGATACTCCTACGAGCAGTACTTC. Filled out from reference TRBV5-4 and TRBJ2-7, the complete variable domain reads ETGVTQSPTHLIKTRGQQVTLRCSSQSGHNTVSWYQQALGQGPQFIFQYYREEENGRGNFPPRFSGLQFPNYSSELNVNALELDDSALYLCASSLGRYSYEQYFGPGTRLTVT.

Many counts were recorded for this clonotype. The chain couples TRBV7-2 to TRBJ1-2; D call uncertain. The CDR3 is made up of 14 amino acids. The V gene's germline CDR1 is SGHTA and CDR2 FQGNSA. V lost 5 bases to trimming and J lost 7 bases, with 17 bases between them. The CDR3 DNA reads as TGTGCCAGCAGCCCTCTGGGAACCAGCCGTGGCTACACCTTC. Its translation: CASSPLGTSRGYTF.

The rearrangement links TRBV10-3 to TRBJ1-2; the D gene is possibly TRBD1 (5 bases). V lost 2 bases to trimming and J lost 2 bases, with 12 bases between them. This CDR3 region has 15 residues. Germline V gene lookup returns CDR1 ENHRY and CDR2 SYGVKD. CDR3 coding DNA: TGTGCCATCAGTGAGGGAGCGGCAGGGAACTATGGCTACACCTTC. This sequence encodes CAISEGAAGNYGYTF.

This rearrangement joins TRBV6-6 to TRBJ2-3; D not resolved. The CDR3 extends over 14 amino acids. The V end was cut by 7 bases, the J end by 0 bases, with 11 bases between. CDR1 and CDR2 (germline): MNHNY, SVGAGI (reference sequence). The chain's CDR3 is CASTSGESTDTQYF. The CDR3 DNA sequence: TGTGCCAGCACGTCTGGGGAAAGCACAGATACGCAGTATTTT.

This clonotype has ten or more counts. The chain uses TRBV7-2 and TRBJ2-2; no definite D call. This CDR3 region has 16 residues. Germline CDR1 reads SGHTA; CDR2 reads FQGNSA. The V end was cut by 0 bases, the J end by 2 bases, with 10 bases between. The CDR3: CASSLAAVLNTGELFF. The CDR3 DNA follows: TGTGCCAGCAGCTTAGCGGCTGTCTTAAACACCGGGGAGCTGTTTTTT.

This clonotype was seen ten or more times. The chain uses TRBV7-2 and TRBJ2-1; D not resolved. This CDR3 is built from 15 residues. V was pared by 5 bases and J by 3 bases, with 14 bases between. In germline, CDR1 is SGHTA, CDR2 FQGNSA. CDR3 loop: CASSPGSSIYNEQFF. Written as DNA, the CDR3 is TGTGCCAGCAGCCCCGGTTCCAGTATCTACAATGAGCAGTTCTTC.

As regards this clonotype: This may arise from a read error, as a much more abundant clone is one base away. In nucleotides, the CDR3 is TGTGTCAGCAGCTACGGGACAGGGGGCGAAATTGGCTACACCTTC. Its translation: CVSSYGTGGEIGYTF. The V and J genes are TRBV7-2 and TRBJ1-2; 12 bases agree with TRBD1. Germline V gene sequence: CDR1 SGHTA, CDR2 FQGNSA. The CDR3 runs 15 residues.

V and J are TRBV6-1 and TRBJ1-1; D remains unclear. V was pared by 7 bases and J by 6 bases, with 15 bases between. Per germline, CDR1 MNHNS and CDR2 SASEGT. The CDR3 length is 13 residues. The CDR3 region has the DNA TGTGCCAGCAAGCCAAGTCGGATCGCTGAAGCTTTCTTT. The encoded protein is CASKPSRIAEAFF.

V is TRBV23-1 and J is TRBJ1-5; 9 bases are a match to TRBD1. TRBV23-1 is an ORF, with its function uncertain. The J segment lost 7 bases and the V segment lost 8 bases, leaving 12 bases of the junction unmatched. The CDR3 loop spans 15 amino acids. DNA of the CDR3: TGCGCCAGCGCTACGGGACAGGGCCTGGTCCAGCCCCAGCATTTT. Protein: CASATGQGLVQPQHF.

The V call is TRBV7-2, the J call TRBJ2-7, with D perhaps TRBD2 (6 bases). Deletions cut 4 bases from V and 3 bases from J, with 13 bases between. CDR3 size: 14 residues. Germline CDR1 and CDR2: SGHTA and FQGNSA. CDR3 coding DNA: TGTGCCAGCAGCTCACCCCCGGGGGTCTACGAGCAGTACTTC. As protein: CASSSPPGVYEQYF.

This CDR3 reads CASSLDLTGTNRGYTF. The CDR3 region has the DNA TGTGCCAGCAGCTTAGATCTAACCGGGACAAATCGTGGCTACACCTTC. This chain links TRBV11-2 with TRBJ1-2, with D possibly TRBD1 on 6 matching bases. Trimming took 0 bases from V and 7 from J, leaving 18 bases between them. There are 16 residues in the CDR3. Germline V lookup: CDR1 SGHAT, CDR2 FQNNGV.

The chain joins TRBV12-3 or TRBV12-4 to TRBJ2-1; D uncertain. Trimming pared 7 bases from V and 7 bases from J, leaving 8 bases between. The CDR3 has 11 residues. CDR3 region: CASTEQNEQFF. The DNA for the CDR3 is TGTGCCAGCACTGAACAAAATGAGCAGTTCTTC.

The chain joins TRBV20-1 to TRBJ1-5, with TRBD1 matching 12 bases. CDR3 length: 19 residues. V lost 4 bases and J lost 1; bases outside the gene matches: 14. CDR1 and CDR2 from the germline V gene are DFQATT and SNEGSKA (reference sequence). The CDR3 bases are TGCAGTGCTACCCGACCTGGGACAGGGGGCTCGATGAGCAATCAGCCCCAGCATTTT. It encodes CSATRPGTGGSMSNQPQHF.

For this clonotype: A clone one base away is much larger, so this may be a read error. V usage is TRBV7-2 and J usage is TRBJ1-1; the match to TRBD1 covers 7 bases. Germline values: CDR1 SGHTA, CDR2 FQGNSA. This CDR3 region has 15 residues. J was trimmed by 8 bases and V by 4 bases; bases with no gene match: 13. CDR3 sequence: CASSSGEGASLEAFF. The CDR3 region has the DNA TGTGCCAGCAGCTCCGGAGAGGGGGCATCGTTAGAAGCTTTCTTT.

This chain joins TRBV14 and TRBJ1-6, with D uncertain. The V end lost 3 bases, the J end lost 10 bases, and 10 bases lay between the germline ends. CDR1 and CDR2 from the germline V gene are SGHDN and FVKESK. The CDR3 has 13 residues. CDR3: CASSQGVGSPLHF. CDR3 DNA: TGTGCCAGCAGCCAGGGAGTCGGGTCACCCCTCCACTTT.

The J gene is TRBJ2-3, the V gene TRBV20-1; D perhaps matches TRBD2 (6 bases). This CDR3 has 13 amino acids. V gave up 7 bases and J gave up 3 bases, with 14 bases separating them. CDR1 and CDR2 (germline): DFQATT, SNEGSKA (reference sequence). CDR3 sequence reads: CSGRGDSTDTQYF. Here the CDR3 DNA reads TGCAGTGGTCGCGGGGATAGTACAGATACGCAGTATTTT.

The V and J genes are TRBV7-9 and TRBJ2-1, with D unclear. This CDR3 has 16 residues. CDR1 and CDR2 from the germline V gene are SEHNR and FQNEAQ (reference sequence). With 7 bases removed from V and 3 bases from J, the gap between germline ends came to 19 bases. The CDR3 region is CASNPETRKIYNEQFF. DNA of the CDR3: TGTGCCAGCAACCCAGAGACGCGGAAAATCTACAATGAGCAGTTCTTC. Looking up the rest from reference TRBV7-9 and TRBJ2-1 gives the full variable domain: DTGVSQNPRHKITKRGQNVTFRCDPISEHNRLYWYRQTLGQGPEFLTYFQNEAQLEKSRLLSDRFSAERPKGSFSTLEIQRTEQGDSAMYLCASNPETRKIYNEQFFGPGTRLTVL.

This clonotype was detected many times. V is TRBV7-2 and J is TRBJ2-3, with a tentative D call TRBD1 (5 bases). Deletions cut 4 bases from V and 6 bases from J, with 23 bases between. The CDR3 is made up of 17 amino acids. Germline V CDR1 and CDR2: SGHTA, FQGNSA. The CDR3, as DNA: TGTGCCAGCAGCTCGCCTCAGCCGGGCCTAGGGGTGGATACGCAGTATTTT. Residues: CASSSPQPGLGVDTQYF.

This clonotype was seen only a few times. V gene TRBV11-2 combines with J gene TRBJ2-1; no definite D call. In germline, CDR1 is SGHAT, CDR2 FQNNGV. V was clipped by 0 bases and J by 2 bases, with 11 bases between them. The CDR3 is 16 residues long. The CDR3 region is CASSLDRTSTYNEQFF. The CDR3 DNA reads TGTGCCAGCAGCTTAGATAGGACGTCTACCTACAATGAGCAGTTCTTC. Using reference TRBV11-2 and TRBJ2-1 for the parts outside the CDR3, the full variable domain is EAGVAQSPRYKIIEKRQSVAFWCNPISGHATLYWYQQILGQGPKLLIQFQNNGVVDDSQLPKDRFSAERLKGVDSTLKIQPAKLEDSAVYLCASSLDRTSTYNEQFFGPGTRLTVL.

This clonotype was counted ten times or more. This CDR3 fails to terminate in the conserved phenylalanine or tryptophan, so it likely reflects a read error. The chain uses TRBV7-2 and TRBJ2-7, with unresolved D. The CDR3 consists of 12 residues. Trimming pared 1 base from V and 9 bases from J, leaving 10 bases between. Germline assignment: CDR1 SGHTA and CDR2 FQGNSA. CDR3 loop: CASSLDPSRQYL. CDR3 sequence (DNA): TGTGCCAGCAGCTTAGATCCCTCCCGGCAGTACCTC.

The CDR3 coding sequence is TGTGCCAGCAGGTCCGGTGGTGTGGTCACTGAAGCTTTCTTT. Translated: CASRSGGVVTEAFF. This chain links TRBV6-2 or TRBV6-3 with TRBJ1-1; D gene ambiguous. Germline V gene sequence: CDR1 MNHEY, CDR2 SVGEGT. This CDR3 is built from 14 residues. Trimming left V 6 bases short and J 4 bases short, with 15 bases between.